These 25 T cell receptor beta chains originate from one sample sequenced in a study of cytomegalovirus exposure and HLA in healthy donors. Use of 60 Vbeta and 13 Jbeta primers characterized the PCR. Sequenced by immunoSEQ multiplex PCR; TCRdb stores in-frame clones only, minus some. The repertoire holds roughly 160,000 clones, with 75% to 80% as singletons. The sequenced sample was PBMCs. These receptors originate from a man aged 45-65 years in good health and CMV-seropositive.

This sequence joins TRBV5-4 and TRBJ2-5; 7 bases fit TRBD1. The CDR3 totals 15 residues. Per germline, CDR1 SGHNT and CDR2 YYREEE (reference sequence). The V segment lost 4 bases and the J segment 4 bases; nucleotides outside the gene matches: 10. The CDR3 loop reads CASSLRRQGGETQYF. The CDR3 DNA is TGTGCCAGCAGCCTCCGCCGACAGGGTGGAGAGACCCAGTACTTC. Complete variable domain (other parts from reference TRBV5-4 and TRBJ2-5): ETGVTQSPTHLIKTRGQQVTLRCSSQSGHNTVSWYQQALGQGPQFIFQYYREEENGRGNFPPRFSGLQFPNYSSELNVNALELDDSALYLCASSLRRQGGETQYFGPGTRLLVL.

The chain employs TRBV19 and TRBJ2-1, with no clear D. V lost 2 bases and J lost 6, with 8 bases in between. The germline V gene has CDR1 LNHDA and CDR2 SQIVND (reference sequence). CDR3 length equals 13 residues. In DNA form, the CDR3 reads TGTGCCAGTAGTATATTGAGCCTCAATGAGCAGTTCTTC. Its protein is CASSILSLNEQFF.

The V call is TRBV9, the J call TRBJ2-7; TRBD1 aligns across 9 bases. Germline assignment: CDR1 SGDLS and CDR2 YYNGEE. Trimming took 3 bases from V and 6 from J; bases not matched to a gene: 7. The CDR3 has 14 amino acids. The CDR3, as DNA: TGTGCCAGCAGCGCCCGGACAGGGGAAGGCGAGCAGTACTTC. This translates into CASSARTGEGEQYF.

The chain is built from TRBV27 and TRBJ1-1; 7 bases agree with TRBD1. CDR3 size: 13 residues. V was pared by 7 bases and J by 1 base, with 3 bases of the junction left unmatched. Germline CDR1 MNHEY, CDR2 SMNVEV (reference sequence). Here the CDR3 DNA reads TGTGCCAGCATTCAGGGGGGGAACACTGAAGCTTTCTTT. Its protein product is CASIQGGNTEAFF.

The chain links TRBV5-4 to TRBJ1-1; D might be TRBD1 (6 bases). The germline V gene has CDR1 SGHNT and CDR2 YYREEE (reference sequence). Trimming removed 4 bases from V and 1 base from J, with 26 bases in between. The CDR3 runs to 19 residues. The chain's CDR3 is CASSDLGTFGALKNTEAFF. CDR3 coding DNA: TGTGCCAGCAGCGATCTCGGGACATTCGGGGCCCTTAAGAACACTGAAGCTTTCTTT.

V usage is TRBV9 and J usage is TRBJ1-6; 8 nucleotides line up with TRBD1. In germline, CDR1 is SGDLS, CDR2 YYNGEE. The CDR3 contains 19 residues. The V segment lost 3 bases and the J segment 1 base; nucleotides outside the gene matches: 12. In nucleotides, the CDR3 is TGTGCCAGCAGCGCTCCTGACAGGGGTGGTAGTTCCTATAATTCACCCCTCCACTTT. It translates to CASSAPDRGGSSYNSPLHF.

There are a few counts of this clone. The genes are TRBV7-9 and TRBJ1-3; D perhaps matches TRBD1 (6 bases). Germline CDR1 SEHNR, CDR2 FQNEAQ (reference sequence). The CDR3 has 14 amino acids. V was trimmed by 3 bases and J by 8 bases, leaving 14 bases between them. The chain's CDR3 is CASSLDSPRDTIYF. Here the CDR3 DNA reads TGTGCCAGCAGCTTGGACAGCCCCCGGGACACCATATATTTT.

The rearrangement uses TRBV6-5 and TRBJ1-2; tentative D call: TRBD1 (6 bases). With 6 bases removed from V and 5 bases from J, the gap between germline ends came to 16 bases. The CDR3 totals 14 residues. Germline assignment: CDR1 MNHEY and CDR2 SVGAGI. This chain's CDR3 is CASSADRRKYGYTF. The CDR3 region has the DNA TGTGCCAGCAGCGCCGACAGGAGGAAGTATGGCTACACCTTC.

The CDR3, as DNA: TGTGCCAGCAGCTTAGGACAGGTTGACAACAATGAGCAGTTCTTC. Its protein is CASSLGQVDNNEQFF. This chain links TRBV7-9 with TRBJ2-1, with D possibly matching TRBD1 (6 bases). The CDR3 runs to 15 residues. Trimming left V 1 base short and J 5 bases short, with 12 bases between. Looked up from germline, CDR1 is SEHNR and CDR2 is FQNEAQ (reference sequence).

This clone was seen more than once but under ten times. The CDR3 loop reads CASNAAGSWSEAFF. The CDR3 DNA reads TGTGCCAGCAACGCAGCCGGGAGCTGGAGTGAAGCTTTCTTT. The chain is built from TRBV6-5 and TRBJ1-1; D gene unclear. Looked up from germline, CDR1 is MNHEY and CDR2 is SVGAGI. Trimming took off 7 bases at V and 7 bases at J, with 19 bases between the two ends. This CDR3 is built from 14 residues.

This chain uses TRBV5-1 with TRBJ2-7, with D perhaps TRBD1 (6 bases). Deletions cut 0 bases from V and 5 bases from J, with 15 bases between. CDR3 length: 15 residues. Germline V gene data show CDR1 as SGHRS and CDR2 as YFSETQ. CDR3 bases: TGCGCCAGCAGCTTGGCAGGGGACGGGGTTGACGAGCAGTACGTC. Translated: CASSLAGDGVDEQYV.

This chain joins TRBV6-6 and TRBJ2-4; D might be TRBD1 (5 bases). The germline gives CDR1 MNHNY, CDR2 SVGAGI (reference sequence). The CDR3 loop spans 12 amino acids. The V gene lost 2 bases and the J gene lost 7 bases, with 6 bases spanning the gap. CDR3 bases: TGTGCCAGCAGTTACGCAGGGAACATTCAGTACTTC. It encodes CASSYAGNIQYF.

The chain has TRBV9 and TRBJ2-7; D is possibly TRBD1 (7 bases). This CDR3 has 15 amino acids. V lost 3 bases, J lost 1 base, and 14 bases lay in between. CDR1 and CDR2 (germline): SGDLS, YYNGEE. CDR3 DNA sequence: TGTGCCAGCAGCGGGGGGGACAGCCGGTCCTACGAGCAGTACTTC. Translated: CASSGGDSRSYEQYF.

The chain employs TRBV4-3 and TRBJ1-1; TRBD1 matches 10 bases. The CDR3 is made up of 14 amino acids. The V and J ends lost 3 bases and 8 bases, in that order; junction bases with no gene match: 6. The V gene's germline CDR1 is LGHNA and CDR2 YSLEER. In DNA, the CDR3 is TGCGCCAGCAGCCACCGAGGACAGGGGGGGGAAGCTTTCTTT. As protein: CASSHRGQGGEAFF.

This rearrangement joins TRBV5-6 to TRBJ2-5, with TRBD2 identical over 7 bases. V lost 5 bases, J lost 7 bases, and 8 bases stayed unmatched. The CDR3 runs to 13 residues. Germline loops: CDR1 SGHDT, CDR2 YYEEEE. The CDR3: CASRFVRGGTQYF. The CDR3 nucleotides are TGTGCCAGCAGGTTCGTTCGCGGGGGGACCCAGTACTTC.

The chain recombines TRBV5-4 with TRBJ2-1; the D gene is possibly TRBD2 (7 bases). Between the trimmed V and J ends, which lost 4 bases and 8 bases, there was a span of 28 bases. This CDR3 region has 18 residues. In germline, CDR1 is SGHNT, CDR2 YYREEE (reference sequence). CDR3 nucleotides: TGTGCCAGCAGCGGGGGGGGGCTAAAAGGGGCCGTCGGCGATGAGCAGTTCTTC. Its protein product is CASSGGGLKGAVGDEQFF.

The V and J genes are TRBV9 and TRBJ1-3, with a tentative D call TRBD1 (6 bases). V lost 4 bases to trimming and J lost 2 bases, with 16 bases between them. This CDR3 has 16 amino acids. Germline CDR1 reads SGDLS; CDR2 reads YYNGEE. CDR3 bases: TGTGCCAGCAGCAGGAGACAGGATTTGGCTGGAAACACCATATATTTT. Translation gives CASSRRQDLAGNTIYF.

The chain recombines TRBV5-1 with TRBJ2-2, with a possible D match to TRBD1 (6 bases). The CDR3 has 17 residues. Trimming shortened V by 3 bases and J by 5 bases, and 20 bases separated the two germline ends. CDR1 SGHRS and CDR2 YFSETQ come from the germline V gene. The CDR3 DNA is TGCGCCAGCAGCTGGCCCCTGGAAGGGGGAAGTACCGGGGAGCTGTTTTTT. It translates to CASSWPLEGGSTGELFF.

This chain's CDR3 is CASSPDAGANQPQHF. The CDR3, as DNA: TGCGCCAGCAGTCCAGACGCAGGGGCTAATCAGCCCCAGCATTTT. This sequence joins TRBV4-1 and TRBJ1-5; maybe TRBD1 (6 bases). The CDR3 runs 15 residues. V was trimmed by 6 bases and J by 4 bases, leaving 16 bases between them. Germline V CDR1 and CDR2: MGHRA, YSYEKL.

V usage is TRBV5-1 and J usage is TRBJ2-5, with 9 nucleotides matching TRBD2. The CDR3 totals 17 residues. Germline loops: CDR1 SGHRS, CDR2 YFSETQ. After removal of 3 bases from V and 2 bases from J, the junction contained 11 bases not matched to a gene. In DNA form, the CDR3 reads TGCGCCAGCAGCTGGCCCAGGGAGCGGGGGGCTCAAGAGACCCAGTACTTC. It translates to CASSWPRERGAQETQYF.

The V call is TRBV25-1, the J call TRBJ1-4, with D possibly TRBD1 on 5 matching bases. The length of the CDR3 is 14 residues. Germline assignment: CDR1 MGHDK and CDR2 SYGVNS. V gave up 3 bases and J gave up 3 bases, with 8 bases separating them. The CDR3 is CASSEPGSNEKLFF. CDR3 DNA sequence: TGTGCCAGCAGTGAGCCAGGGTCTAATGAAAAACTGTTTTTT.

To note about this clone: The identical CDR3 is also encoded by other nucleotide sequences in the sample. V is TRBV2 and J is TRBJ2-3; 8 bases are a match to TRBD2. This CDR3 has 15 amino acids. The V segment lost 5 bases and the J segment 2 bases; nucleotides outside the gene matches: 6. Germline-derived CDR1 and CDR2 are SNHLY and FYNNEI. In DNA form, the CDR3 reads TGTGCCAGCAGTAGGGGACTAGGAGACACAGATACGCAGTATTTT. Translation gives CASSRGLGDTDTQYF.

The chain combines TRBV4-1 with TRBJ2-7, with 11 positions matching TRBD1. The CDR3 is 16 residues long. Germline trimming cut 6 bases from V and 1 base from J; bases unmatched to any gene: 8. Germline values: CDR1 MGHRA, CDR2 YSYEKL. The CDR3 loop is CASRGPGQGGSYEQYF. For the CDR3, the DNA is TGCGCCAGCAGGGGACCGGGACAGGGGGGTTCCTACGAGCAGTACTTC.

J is TRBJ2-2 and V is TRBV4-1, with a weak D call TRBD2 (5 bases). This CDR3 contains 18 residues. Germline CDR1 MGHRA, CDR2 YSYEKL. Trimming took off 0 bases at V and 2 bases at J, with 16 bases between the two ends. Here the CDR3 reads CASSQEGGLAPNTGELFF. CDR3 DNA sequence: TGCGCCAGCAGCCAAGAGGGCGGCCTAGCCCCCAACACCGGGGAGCTGTTTTTT.

The J gene is TRBJ2-5, the V gene TRBV4-1, with a weak D call TRBD2 (5 bases). The V gene lost 0 bases and the J gene lost 5 bases, with 10 bases spanning the gap. CDR1 and CDR2 (germline): MGHRA, YSYEKL. The CDR3 is made up of 14 amino acids. The CDR3 region is CASSQDPGIETQYF. The CDR3 DNA is TGCGCCAGCAGCCAAGACCCGGGGATCGAGACCCAGTACTTC.